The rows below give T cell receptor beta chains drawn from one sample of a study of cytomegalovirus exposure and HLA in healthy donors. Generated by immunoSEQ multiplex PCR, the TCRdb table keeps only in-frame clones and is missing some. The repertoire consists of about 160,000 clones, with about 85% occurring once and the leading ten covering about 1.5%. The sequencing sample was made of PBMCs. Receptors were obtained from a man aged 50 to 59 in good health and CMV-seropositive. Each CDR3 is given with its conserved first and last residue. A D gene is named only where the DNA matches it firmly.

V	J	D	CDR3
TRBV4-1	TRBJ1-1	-	CASSQDFQGNTEAFF
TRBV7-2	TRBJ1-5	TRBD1	CASSTRTGSNQPQHF
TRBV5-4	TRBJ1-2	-	CASSLVNQGLGYTF
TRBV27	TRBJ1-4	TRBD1	CASSTRTGLNEKLFF
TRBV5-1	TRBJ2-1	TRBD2	CASSLDRGELVF
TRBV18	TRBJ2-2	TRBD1	CASQNRGSNTGELFF
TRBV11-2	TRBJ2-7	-	CASSLGPGMGEQYF
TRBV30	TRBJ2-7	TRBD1	CACNSRQGGYEQYF
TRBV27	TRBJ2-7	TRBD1	CASRQGGGYEQYF
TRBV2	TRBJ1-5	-	CASSGPGPGQPQHF
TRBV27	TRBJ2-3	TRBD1	CASSRGPDRGTDTQYF
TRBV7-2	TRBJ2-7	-	CASTKRGGRRTSSYEQYF
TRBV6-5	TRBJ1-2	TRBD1	CASSTGQGNYGYTF
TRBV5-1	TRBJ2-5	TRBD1	CASTGTGGGETQYF
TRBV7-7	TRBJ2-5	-	CASSLGGVRGRETQYF
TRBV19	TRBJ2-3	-	CASHPRRGATDTQYF
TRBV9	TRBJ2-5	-	CASSPGRETQYF
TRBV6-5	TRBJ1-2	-	CASSPGQLWGYTF
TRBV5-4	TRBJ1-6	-	CASSWGEGAPLHF
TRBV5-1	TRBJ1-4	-	CASSLAGGEKLFF
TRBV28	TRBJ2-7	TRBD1	CASRGQAWEQYF
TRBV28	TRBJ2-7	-	CASSLEAYEQYF
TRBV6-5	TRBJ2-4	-	CASSATNIQYF
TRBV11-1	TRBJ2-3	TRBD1	CASSPDRTPTDTQYF
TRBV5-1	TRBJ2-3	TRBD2	CASSLVGAASGGTDTQYF
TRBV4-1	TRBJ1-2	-	CASSQRGGRSHGYTF
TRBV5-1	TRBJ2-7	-	CASSGRGGYEQYF
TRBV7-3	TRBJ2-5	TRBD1	CASSLKGDRPQETQYF
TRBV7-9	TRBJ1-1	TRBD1	CASSLEQGRNTEAFF
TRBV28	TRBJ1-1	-	CASILPRGGNTEAFF
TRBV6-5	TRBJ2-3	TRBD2	CATQRLAGFTDTQYF
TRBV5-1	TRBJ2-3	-	CASSLSESTDTQYF
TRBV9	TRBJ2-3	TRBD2	CASSVGLAGGTDTQYF
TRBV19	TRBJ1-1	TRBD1	CASSWDSANTEAFF
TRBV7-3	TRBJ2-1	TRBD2	CASSLGGSGGYNEQFF
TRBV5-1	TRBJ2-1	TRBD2	CASSWTSGVPYNEQFF
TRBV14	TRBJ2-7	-	CASSQGWEAYEQYF
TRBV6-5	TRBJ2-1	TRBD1	CASSSRGEQFF
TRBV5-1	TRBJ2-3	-	CASSLSGTSTDTQYF
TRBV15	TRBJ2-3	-	CATSRDNREMGGGTQYF
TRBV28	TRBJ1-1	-	CASNQKGLRGGAPGTEAFF